These 24 T cell receptor beta chains were all obtained from the same sample, sequenced in a study of T cell responses to AZD1222 COVID-19 vaccine. Libraries were prepared by immunoSEQ multiplex PCR; TCRdb keeps only in-frame clonotypes and omits some of them. The data contain 150,000 to 200,000 clones, around nine tenths of them singletons. The material sequenced was peripheral blood, taken on day 0 of AZD1222 vaccination. The receptors here all came from an adult in good health.

The chain joins TRBV19 to TRBJ2-7, with TRBD2 identical over 10 bases. Germline CDR1 and CDR2: LNHDA and SQIVND (reference sequence). V shed 5 bases and J 0 bases; nucleotides not matched to a gene: 10. The CDR3 consists of 17 residues. CDR3 protein: CASSFGLAESPSYEQYF. The CDR3 nucleotides read TGTGCCAGTAGTTTCGGACTAGCGGAGTCCCCCTCCTACGAGCAGTACTTC.

The V call is TRBV10-3, the J call TRBJ2-7, with 9 bases identical to TRBD1. Trimming at V came to 10 bases and at J to 5 bases, leaving 12 bases not matched to a gene. The CDR3 spans 14 residues. Germline-derived CDR1 and CDR2 are ENHRY and SYGVKD. The CDR3 protein is CATADRGLLHEQYF. CDR3 in DNA: TGTGCCACCGCGGACAGGGGTTTGCTTCACGAGCAGTACTTC.

V usage is TRBV5-6 and J usage is TRBJ1-1; D gene unclear. This CDR3 is built from 15 residues. From germline, CDR1 is SGHDT and CDR2 YYEEEE. The V gene lost 2 bases and the J gene lost 8 bases, with 19 bases spanning the gap. DNA for the CDR3: TGTGCCAGCAGCTTCTTCCTTGACGTTGCCGGAGAAGCTTTCTTT. This codes for CASSFFLDVAGEAFF. Drawing the rest from reference TRBV5-6 and TRBJ1-1, the complete variable domain is DAGVTQSPTHLIKTRGQQVTLRCSPKSGHDTVSWYQQALGQGPQFIFQYYEEEERQRGNFPDRFSGHQFPNYSSELNVNALLLGDSALYLCASSFFLDVAGEAFFGQGTRLTVV.

This rearrangement joins TRBV28 to TRBJ1-2; D gene ambiguous. This CDR3 spans 16 amino acids. The germline V gene encodes CDR1 MDHEN and CDR2 SYDVKM. Trimming took off 4 bases at V and 3 bases at J, with 18 bases between the two ends. CDR3 in DNA: TGTGCCAGCAGTTCCCCGACCCCGGACGTGCACTATGGCTACACCTTC. Its protein product is CASSSPTPDVHYGYTF.

The rearrangement uses TRBV6-5 and TRBJ2-7, with 11 bases that match TRBD1. V shed 5 bases, J shed 4 bases, and the junction held 7 bases outside the gene matches. Germline-derived CDR1 and CDR2 are MNHEY and SVGAGI. This CDR3 region has 15 residues. The CDR3 loop is CASSPFGTGGYEQYF. CDR3 in DNA: TGTGCCAGCAGTCCCTTCGGGACAGGGGGTTACGAGCAGTACTTC.

The chain recombines TRBV7-6 with TRBJ1-1; weak D call: TRBD1 (5 bases). Germline CDR1 is SGHVS and CDR2 is FNYEAQ. The CDR3 contains 12 residues. Between the trimmed V and J ends, which lost 4 bases and 11 bases, there was a span of 14 bases. CDR3 in amino acids: CASSSTQGTAFF. As DNA, the CDR3 is TGTGCCAGCAGCTCGACTCAGGGTACGGCTTTCTTT.

The genes are TRBV7-9 and TRBJ1-3; tentatively, D is TRBD1 (5 bases). Trimming shortened V by 5 bases and J by 0 bases, and 14 bases separated the two germline ends. This CDR3 region has 16 residues. Looked up from germline, CDR1 is SEHNR and CDR2 is FQNEAQ (reference sequence). CDR3: CASSPRTPDSGNTIYF. The CDR3 DNA reads as TGTGCCAGCAGCCCGAGGACACCCGACTCTGGAAACACCATATATTTT.

This chain links TRBV29-1 with TRBJ2-7; D may correspond to TRBD1 or TRBD2 (5 bases each). Germline V CDR1 and CDR2: SQVTM, ANQGSEA. V was clipped by 3 bases and J by 4 bases, with 19 bases between them. The CDR3 loop spans 15 amino acids. The CDR3 reads CSVDGVGGSKYEQYF. CDR3 coding DNA: TGCAGCGTTGATGGTGTTGGGGGTTCAAAGTACGAGCAGTACTTC.

In this sample, this clone turned up a few times. The gene calls are TRBV10-3 and TRBJ1-3; 7 bases agree with TRBD1. Germline V gene data show CDR1 as ENHRY and CDR2 as SYGVKD. This CDR3 has 13 residues. The V and J ends lost 6 bases and 8 bases, in that order; junction bases with no gene match: 7. As DNA, the CDR3 is TGTGCCATCAGAACAGGGGCGGTGGACACCATATATTTT. It codes for CAIRTGAVDTIYF.

CDR3 loop: CASSFTTGYGYTF. The CDR3 DNA reads TGTGCCAGCAGTTTCACAACAGGGTATGGCTACACCTTC. The chain employs TRBV27 and TRBJ1-2; the D gene is possibly TRBD1 (6 bases). The CDR3 is 13 residues long. Germline-derived CDR1 and CDR2 are MNHEY and SMNVEV (reference sequence). The V and J ends lost 3 bases and 5 bases respectively, with 10 bases between them.

The V gene is TRBV12-3 or TRBV12-4, the J gene TRBJ2-5; D is ambiguous. The CDR3 has 13 residues. Trimming removed 3 bases at V and 5 bases at J, with 10 bases between. CDR3 coding DNA: TGTGCCAGCAGTTTTCAAGGGTTGGAGACCCAGTACTTC. Amino acid sequence: CASSFQGLETQYF.

The genes are TRBV18 and TRBJ2-7, with unresolved D. CDR3 length equals 12 residues. Trimming cost V 4 bases and J 3 bases, with 7 bases left between them. Germline loops: CDR1 KGHSH, CDR2 LQKENI. CDR3 amino acids: CASSHSNYEQYF. CDR3 nucleotide sequence: TGTGCCAGCTCACACTCAAACTACGAGCAGTACTTC.

V gene TRBV7-6 combines with J gene TRBJ2-3; 12 nucleotides agree with TRBD2. Germline V CDR1 and CDR2: SGHVS, FNYEAQ. After removal of 1 base from V and 3 bases from J, the junction contained 2 bases not matched to a gene. The CDR3 has 16 amino acids. As DNA, the CDR3 is TGTGCCAGCAGCTTAGGGACTAGCGGGGTGACAGATACGCAGTATTTT. As protein: CASSLGTSGVTDTQYF.

This rearrangement joins TRBV25-1 to TRBJ1-4; 9 nucleotides line up with TRBD1. V gave up 3 bases and J gave up 7 bases; unmatched junction bases: 6. CDR3 length: 15 amino acids. Germline V gene sequence: CDR1 MGHDK, CDR2 SYGVNS. CDR3 sequence (DNA): TGTGCCAGCAGTGAGCGGACAGGGGCGGGTGAAAAACTGTTTTTT. Its translation: CASSERTGAGEKLFF.

This sequence joins TRBV5-1 and TRBJ2-7, with 8 bases aligning to TRBD1. The junction had 7 bases not matched to a gene; V was cut back by 2 bases and J by 6 bases. Germline CDR1 is SGHRS and CDR2 is YFSETQ. CDR3 size: 14 residues. CDR3 region: CASSFTGGYSEQYF. In DNA, the CDR3 is TGCGCCAGCAGCTTCACAGGGGGATATTCCGAGCAGTACTTC.

This chain uses TRBV6-1 with TRBJ1-6; tentative D call: TRBD1 (6 bases). CDR3 length: 14 amino acids. Trimming shortened V by 1 base and J by 5 bases, and 6 bases separated the two germline ends. Germline-derived CDR1 and CDR2 are MNHNS and SASEGT. The CDR3 spells CASSEGQDNSPLHF. CDR3 nucleotide sequence: TGTGCCAGCAGTGAAGGACAGGATAATTCACCCCTCCACTTT.

This clone appeared once. This sequence joins TRBV5-1 and TRBJ2-2; the match to TRBD2 covers 13 bases. This CDR3 is 16 amino acids long. CDR1 is SGHRS, CDR2 YFSETQ, per germline. V lost 4 bases and J lost 3; bases outside the gene matches: 3. DNA of the CDR3: TGCGCCAGCAGCCCAGGACTAGCGGGGGACACCGGGGAGCTGTTTTTT. Residues: CASSPGLAGDTGELFF.

V usage is TRBV4-1 and J usage is TRBJ1-1; 9 bases line up with TRBD1. V shed 2 bases and J 3 bases; nucleotides not matched to a gene: 7. CDR1 and CDR2 (germline): MGHRA, YSYEKL. CDR3 size: 16 residues. CDR3 sequence reads: CASSQISTGGHTEAFF. The CDR3 DNA sequence: TGCGCCAGCAGCCAAATATCGACAGGGGGACACACTGAAGCTTTCTTT.

This chain joins TRBV2 and TRBJ2-1, with D possibly matching TRBD2 (5 bases). The CDR3 is made up of 15 amino acids. Germline V lookup: CDR1 SNHLY, CDR2 FYNNEI. Deletions cut 0 bases from V and 6 bases from J, with 12 bases between. This CDR3 is CASSEAPAGVNEQFF. The CDR3 nucleotides read TGTGCCAGCAGTGAAGCCCCAGCCGGGGTCAATGAGCAGTTCTTC.

This clone was counted a single time. V gene TRBV5-1 combines with J gene TRBJ1-2; D is unresolved. The germline CDR1 and CDR2 sequences are SGHRS and YFSETQ. Trimming pared 0 bases from V and 8 bases from J, leaving 11 bases between. CDR3 length equals 13 residues. CDR3 in amino acids: CASSLEPERGYTF. The CDR3 coding sequence is TGCGCCAGCAGCTTGGAACCCGAGAGGGGCTACACCTTC.

This rearrangement joins TRBV6-5 to TRBJ1-4; perhaps TRBD1 as D (5 bases). The length of the CDR3 is 15 residues. Germline values: CDR1 MNHEY, CDR2 SVGAGI. V was shortened by 5 bases and J by 4 bases, with 14 bases between the two germline ends. The CDR3 region is CASSITGAINEKLFF. As DNA, the CDR3 is TGTGCCAGCAGTATCACAGGAGCTATTAATGAAAAACTGTTTTTT.

The chain carries TRBV12-3 or TRBV12-4 and TRBJ1-2; D gene uncertain. V dropped 8 bases and J dropped 5 bases, with 15 bases sitting between them. This CDR3 has 13 residues. The chain's CDR3 is CASALGRTYGYTF. As DNA, the CDR3 is TGTGCCAGCGCCTTAGGAAGAACTTATGGCTACACCTTC.

The chain joins TRBV27 to TRBJ2-6, with a weak D call TRBD1 (5 bases). With 3 bases removed from V and 3 bases from J, the gap between germline ends came to 15 bases. The germline CDR1 and CDR2 sequences are MNHEY and SMNVEV (reference sequence). The CDR3 totals 17 residues. CDR3 residues: CASSFGLRQGGANVLTF. CDR3 coding DNA: TGTGCCAGCAGTTTTGGTCTTAGGCAGGGTGGGGCCAACGTCCTGACTTTC.

CDR3 sequence reads: CASSTAGTGGVVGQPQHF. In DNA, the CDR3 is TGTGCCAGTAGTACCGCCGGGACAGGGGGCGTAGTAGGTCAGCCCCAGCATTTT. V gene TRBV19 combines with J gene TRBJ1-5; the match to TRBD1 covers 12 bases. The CDR3 has 18 amino acids. Germline-derived CDR1 and CDR2 are LNHDA and SQIVND (reference sequence). V lost 4 bases and J lost 6; bases outside the gene matches: 13.